This is a list of T cell receptor beta chains from one sample in a study of shared clonotypes between healthy human individuals. The data were produced by immunoSEQ multiplex PCR, yet TCRdb's version contains in-frame clones alone and is incomplete. The sample consists of over a million clones, around 95% of them appearing once. The sequencing sample was made of naive CD4+ T cells sorted from blood. The receptors stem from a man in his thirties or forties in good health. Both conserved end residues are part of each CDR3. The order of the fields is CDR3 length, V gene, D gene, J gene, clone size, CDR3 protein, CDR3 DNA. The D gene is left open where the match is weak. Rows may omit the clone size; those that give it use once, few, many or a size class.

18,TRBV5-4,TRBD2,TRBJ2-2,NA,CASIDGTSGRIGTGELFF,TGTGCCAGCATCGATGGGACTAGCGGGAGGATTGGCACCGGGGAGCTGTTTTTT
15,TRBV6-5,TRBD1,TRBJ2-2,NA,CASSYLDRATGELFF,TGTGCCAGCAGTTACCTGGACAGGGCCACCGGGGAGCTGTTTTTT
15,TRBV28,NA,TRBJ1-2,NA,CASSGSGRDGYGYTF,TGTGCCAGCAGTGGTTCAGGGAGAGATGGCTATGGCTACACCTTC
18,TRBV9,TRBD1,TRBJ2-2,NA,CASQPGQGAPTSPGELFF,TGTGCCAGCCAACCGGGACAGGGGGCGCCAACTAGCCCCGGGGAGCTGTTTTTT
14,TRBV28,NA,TRBJ1-2,NA,CASRLRTFNYGYTF,TGTGCCAGCAGATTGAGGACATTCAACTATGGCTACACCTTC
20,TRBV5-1,NA,TRBJ2-1,NA,CASSLEPGLPETASYNEQFF,TGCGCCAGCAGCTTGGAACCGGGACTCCCCGAGACGGCCTCCTACAATGAGCAGTTCTTC
15,TRBV19,TRBD1,TRBJ2-1,NA,CASSIPGQGNNEQFF,TGTGCCAGTAGTATACCGGGACAGGGGAACAATGAGCAGTTCTTC
15,TRBV18,NA,TRBJ1-5,NA,CASSPGGPGNQPQHF,TGTGCCAGCTCACCAGGGGGGCCCGGGAATCAGCCCCAGCATTTT
13,TRBV10-1,NA,TRBJ2-2,NA,CASSVPGTGELFF,TGCGCCAGCAGTGTACCGGGCACCGGGGAGCTGTTTTTT
15,TRBV15,NA,TRBJ1-1,NA,CATSRGGQGRTEAFF,TGTGCCACCAGCAGAGGGGGTCAGGGGAGGACTGAAGCTTTCTTT
14,TRBV29-1,TRBD2,TRBJ2-3,NA,CSALTSGSGNTQYF,TGCAGCGCCTTGACTAGCGGGAGTGGAAATACGCAGTATTTT
13,TRBV28,NA,TRBJ1-5,once,CASTGRGLQPQHF,TGTGCCAGCACCGGGCGGGGGCTTCAGCCCCAGCATTTT
15,TRBV5-1,TRBD2,TRBJ2-1,NA,CASSSRLAGGNEQFF,TGCGCCAGCAGCTCGAGACTAGCGGGAGGCAATGAGCAGTTCTTC
14,TRBV5-4,NA,TRBJ2-4,once,CASSLSGRGNIQYF,TGTGCCAGCAGCTTGAGTGGGCGCGGGAACATTCAGTACTTC
12,TRBV11-2,NA,TRBJ2-3,once,CASSRGPNTQYF,TGTGCCAGCAGCCGAGGCCCAAATACGCAGTATTTT
13,TRBV5-1,NA,TRBJ2-3,NA,CASSFTGSDTQYF,TGCGCCAGCAGCTTCACAGGGTCAGATACGCAGTATTTT
14,TRBV11-2,TRBD1,TRBJ2-7,NA,CASSLARGTYEQYF,TGTGCCAGCAGCTTAGCCAGGGGGACCTACGAGCAGTACTTC
13,TRBV14,TRBD1,TRBJ2-1,NA,CAGSQGFRDRGFF,TGTGCCGGCAGCCAAGGATTCCGGGACAGGGGTTTCTTC
15,TRBV5-6,TRBD2,TRBJ2-3,NA,CASSSRLAVRDTQYF,TGTGCCAGCAGCTCGAGACTAGCGGTCCGAGATACGCAGTATTTT
13,TRBV11-3,NA,TRBJ2-3,NA,CASSLWPGDTQYF,TGTGCCAGCAGCTTATGGCCCGGGGATACGCAGTATTTT
15,TRBV5-4,TRBD1,TRBJ2-7,NA,CASSTRTGGLDEQYF,TGTGCCAGCAGTACCCGAACAGGGGGCCTCGACGAGCAGTACTTC
13,TRBV28,NA,TRBJ2-2,NA,CASQGTYTGELFF,TGTGCCAGCCAGGGGACTTACACCGGGGAGCTGTTTTTT
14,TRBV10-3,NA,TRBJ1-1,NA,CAIREEGWDTEAFF,TGTGCCATCAGGGAAGAGGGTTGGGACACTGAAGCTTTCTTT
16,TRBV9,NA,TRBJ2-7,NA,CASSVGGGSQPYEQYF,TGTGCCAGCAGCGTAGGTGGGGGATCGCAACCCTACGAGCAGTACTTC
15,TRBV9,TRBD1,TRBJ1-3,NA,CASSATGAPGNTIYF,TGTGCCAGCAGCGCGACAGGGGCACCTGGAAACACCATATATTTT
20,TRBV5-1,NA,TRBJ2-1,NA,CASSLQPGSSERRIYNEQFF,TGCGCCAGCAGCTTGCAACCAGGGTCCTCGGAACGGCGGATCTACAATGAGCAGTTCTTC
18,TRBV10-3,TRBD2,TRBJ2-7,NA,CAISDPPGLAGLSYEQYF,TGTGCCATCAGTGACCCACCAGGACTAGCGGGACTCTCCTACGAGCAGTACTTC
16,TRBV2,NA,TRBJ2-1,NA,CASREAGKGVYNEQFF,TGTGCCAGCAGGGAAGCGGGTAAGGGTGTCTACAATGAGCAGTTCTTC